This is a list of T cell receptor beta chains from one sample in a study of T cells after yellow fever vaccination. MiXCR was run by TCRdb on the 5' RACE reads, yielding one entry per CDR3 protein. Of 200,000 to 300,000 distinct CDR3 sequences detected, roughly 13% appear once; the ten largest clones hold roughly 0.5%. The specimen was CD4+ T cells sorted from PBMCs, collected 45 days after the yellow fever booster vaccination. The receptors derive from a man aged 25-45 years who received the YFV17D yellow fever vaccine. CDR3s include the opening cysteine and the closing phenylalanine or tryptophan. D genes are given only for firm matches. Where a row states a size, it is once, few, many or the class of an expanded clone; other rows omit it.

size: few; V: TRBV27; J: TRBJ2-4; D: -; DNA: TGTGCCAGCAGGGGAGCAAGTATTCGAGGACAACAGTACTTC; CDR3: CASRGASIRGQQYF
size: -; V: TRBV14; J: TRBJ2-2; D: TRBD1; DNA: TGTGCCAGCAGTTTCCGGACAGGTTATCCCGGGGAGCTGTTTTTT; CDR3: CASSFRTGYPGELFF
size: few; V: TRBV5-1; J: TRBJ2-1; D: TRBD1; DNA: TGCGCCAGCAGCTTGGAGACAGGGAGTAGGTACAATGAGCAGTTCTTC; CDR3: CASSLETGSRYNEQFF
size: few; V: TRBV12-3/TRBV12-4; J: TRBJ1-1; D: -; DNA: TGTGCCAGCACCACAAGAGGGGTGGGAGCTTTCTTT; CDR3: CASTTRGVGAFF
size: many; V: TRBV6-5; J: TRBJ1-1; D: -; DNA: TGTGCCAGCAGTTACTCGTCGCAACACAGGGCTGAAGCTTTCTTT; CDR3: CASSYSSQHRAEAFF
size: -; V: TRBV20-1; J: TRBJ1-2; D: -; DNA: TGCAGTGCTCCGGGTAGGGGTAACTATGGCTACACCTTC; CDR3: CSAPGRGNYGYTF
size: -; V: TRBV4-1; J: TRBJ2-7; D: -; DNA: TGCGCCAGCAGCCAGCCCGGACAAGACTACGAGCAGTACTTC; CDR3: CASSQPGQDYEQYF
size: few; V: TRBV7-2; J: TRBJ2-7; D: -; DNA: TGTGCCAGCAGCTTAGAACGCAATTACGAGCAGTACTTC; CDR3: CASSLERNYEQYF
size: few; V: TRBV7-2; J: TRBJ1-4; D: -; DNA: TGTGCCAGCAGCCCCTGGGGGGGAAGGGGTGAAAAACTGTTTTTT; CDR3: CASSPWGGRGEKLFF
size: few; V: TRBV28; J: TRBJ2-7; D: -; DNA: TGTGCCAGCAGTAGAGGCGGGACTGCCTACGAGCAGTACTTC; CDR3: CASSRGGTAYEQYF
size: few; V: TRBV20-1; J: TRBJ1-6; D: TRBD1; DNA: TGCAGTGCTAGAGATCAGGGGGCAGGTTCACCCCTCCACTTT; CDR3: CSARDQGAGSPLHF
size: -; V: TRBV10-1; J: TRBJ2-3; D: -; DNA: TGCGCCACCGCTCCAGGGACAGATACGCAGTATTTT; CDR3: CATAPGTDTQYF
size: -; V: TRBV15; J: TRBJ2-2; D: TRBD2; DNA: TGTGCCACCAGCAGCCTAGCGGGAGTAAGCACCGGGGAGCTGTTTTTT; CDR3: CATSSLAGVSTGELFF
size: few; V: TRBV9; J: TRBJ1-5; D: TRBD1; DNA: TGTGCCAGCAGCACCGGACAGGGACCCGATCAGCCCCAGCATTTT; CDR3: CASSTGQGPDQPQHF
size: -; V: TRBV7-9; J: TRBJ2-1; D: -; DNA: TGTGCCAGCAGCCCCGAATGGGACATCTACAATGAGCAGTTCTTC; CDR3: CASSPEWDIYNEQFF
size: -; V: TRBV20-1; J: TRBJ2-7; D: -; DNA: TGCAGTGCTAGCATCCCCCGGGAGACCTACGAGCAGTACTTC; CDR3: CSASIPRETYEQYF
size: few; V: TRBV20-1; J: TRBJ2-4; D: -; DNA: TGCAGTGCTGGGAGGACTACGCCGGCCAAAAACATTCAGTACTTC; CDR3: CSAGRTTPAKNIQYF
size: many; V: TRBV7-2; J: TRBJ1-1; D: TRBD1; DNA: TGTGCCAGCAGCTTAGAAATTGGCAGGGGGCTCACTGAAGCTTTCTTT; CDR3: CASSLEIGRGLTEAFF
size: few; V: TRBV18; J: TRBJ1-1; D: -; DNA: TGTGCCAGCTCACCACCAGTTAACACTGAAGCTTTCTTT; CDR3: CASSPPVNTEAFF
size: -; V: TRBV24-1; J: TRBJ1-5; D: -; DNA: TGTGCCACCAGCGATGACAGGCTACCCAATCAGCCCCAGCATTTT; CDR3: CATSDDRLPNQPQHF
size: -; V: TRBV12-3/TRBV12-4; J: TRBJ2-7; D: -; DNA: TGTGCCAGCAGTTTAATGGGGTCCCACGAGCAGTACTTC; CDR3: CASSLMGSHEQYF
size: few; V: TRBV7-2; J: TRBJ2-5; D: TRBD1; DNA: TGTGCCAGCAGCTTAGCCTTGGCTGACAGGGTACCGACCCCAGCCGAAGAGACCCAGTACTTC; CDR3: CASSLALADRVPTPAEETQYF
size: -; V: TRBV9; J: TRBJ2-1; D: TRBD1; DNA: TGTGCCAGCAGCGTGAGGGAGCTAGGGGGCGAGCAGTTCTTC; CDR3: CASSVRELGGEQFF
size: -; V: TRBV5-1; J: TRBJ1-1; D: -; DNA: TGCGCCAGCAGCTCGCCGAGCGGGACGCTGAACACTGAAGCTTTCTTT; CDR3: CASSSPSGTLNTEAFF
size: -; V: TRBV9; J: TRBJ2-7; D: TRBD2; DNA: TGTGCCAGCAGCGTAGGACCTAGCGGGAGCTCCGAGCAGTACTTC; CDR3: CASSVGPSGSSEQYF
size: -; V: TRBV5-1; J: TRBJ2-7; D: -; DNA: TGCGCCAGCAGCTTGGGTGAGGGCGAGCAGTACTTC; CDR3: CASSLGEGEQYF
size: many; V: TRBV28; J: TRBJ2-7; D: -; DNA: TGTGCCAGCAGTCAGGGACCCTACGAGCAGTACTTC; CDR3: CASSQGPYEQYF
size: -; V: TRBV7-8; J: TRBJ1-2; D: -; DNA: TGTGCCAGCAGCTTAGGGGGCGGAGACTATGGCTACACCTTC; CDR3: CASSLGGGDYGYTF
size: -; V: TRBV19; J: TRBJ2-2; D: -; DNA: TGTGCCAGTGCCGACGGAAATTCCGGGGAGCTGTTTTTT; CDR3: CASADGNSGELFF
size: -; V: TRBV10-3; J: TRBJ2-5; D: -; DNA: TGTGCCATCAGTTTAGACAGTCAAGAGACCCAGTACTTC; CDR3: CAISLDSQETQYF
size: -; V: TRBV6-1; J: TRBJ2-2; D: -; DNA: TGTGCCAGCAGTGAGAGGGCCGGGGAGCTGTTTTTT; CDR3: CASSERAGELFF
size: few; V: TRBV19; J: TRBJ2-5; D: -; DNA: TGTGCCAGTAGTCCTGAGAGGATGCCCCTCTCGACCCAGTACTTC; CDR3: CASSPERMPLSTQYF
size: many; V: TRBV5-1; J: TRBJ2-5; D: -; DNA: TGCGCCAGCAGCTTGGCCGCGGGACAAGAGACCCAGTACTTC; CDR3: CASSLAAGQETQYF
size: -; V: TRBV7-2; J: TRBJ2-7; D: -; DNA: TGTGCCAGCAGCTTATTCTCGGGAGCCTACGAGCAGTACTTC; CDR3: CASSLFSGAYEQYF
size: -; V: TRBV7-3; J: TRBJ2-3; D: TRBD2; DNA: TGTGCCAGCAGCTTGGGACTAGCGGGATTGACAGATACGCAGTATTTT; CDR3: CASSLGLAGLTDTQYF
size: -; V: TRBV10-2; J: TRBJ2-1; D: -; DNA: TGCGCCAGCAGGGTGGGCCTCCAGAGCAATGAGCAGTTCTTC; CDR3: CASRVGLQSNEQFF
size: -; V: TRBV19; J: TRBJ2-3; D: -; DNA: TGTGCCAGTAGTATAGCGGGTCCGCAGTATTTT; CDR3: CASSIAGPQYF
size: few; V: TRBV7-3; J: TRBJ1-6; D: TRBD1; DNA: TGTGCCAGCACCAATGGACAGGGAAGGAATTCACCCCTCCACTTT; CDR3: CASTNGQGRNSPLHF
size: many; V: TRBV3-1; J: TRBJ1-1; D: TRBD1; DNA: TGTGCCAGCAGCCCGGGGGGACAGGGTCCCGAAGCTTTCTTT; CDR3: CASSPGGQGPEAFF
size: -; V: TRBV5-1; J: TRBJ2-3; D: TRBD1; DNA: TGCGCCAGCGGCGGGACAGGGGATCCCACAGATACGCAGTATTTT; CDR3: CASGGTGDPTDTQYF
size: few; V: TRBV5-1; J: TRBJ2-5; D: TRBD1; DNA: TGCGCCAGCAGCTTGGGGGACAGCAGACAAGAGACCCAGTACTTC; CDR3: CASSLGDSRQETQYF
size: few; V: TRBV29-1; J: TRBJ2-7; D: -; DNA: TGCAGCGGGAGAGATAGACGGGCCAACGAGCAGTACTTC; CDR3: CSGRDRRANEQYF
size: many; V: TRBV12-3/TRBV12-4; J: TRBJ2-6; D: -; DNA: TGTGCCAGCAGTTCTGGGGCCAACGTCCTGACTTTC; CDR3: CASSSGANVLTF
size: few; V: TRBV30; J: TRBJ2-2; D: TRBD2; DNA: TGTGCCTGGTCCCCCCCAACTAGCGGGAGCTTGAACACCGGGGAGCTGTTTTTT; CDR3: CAWSPPTSGSLNTGELFF
size: -; V: TRBV11-2; J: TRBJ2-3; D: TRBD2; DNA: TGTGCCAGCAGCTTAGATTCAGCGGGAGTAGGCACAGATACGCAGTATTTT; CDR3: CASSLDSAGVGTDTQYF